The entry below gives a single T cell receptor (beta chain) sequence along with its context. This sample was taken from a study of OX40 agonist ivuxolimab in advanced cancers. Across the whole study: Partial responses occurred in Three dose-escalation patients, one with hepatocellular carcinoma and two with cutaneous melanoma.

Sequencing used immunoSEQ multiplex PCR; TCRdb keeps in-frame clones, though not all of them. The sample holds more than 9,500 clones, 65% to 80% seen once. If patients had autoimmune disease history or systemic immunosuppression, they were excluded. This material consisted of CD4+ or CD8+ T cells sorted from blood, taken in a trial of the OX40 agonist ivuxolimab. The receptor was isolated from an adult with an advanced solid tumor such as melanoma, head and neck, liver or kidney cancer.

Here the CDR3 DNA reads TGTGCCAGCAGCCACGGGACAGGGGATGATCAGCCCCAGCATTTT. This sequence encodes CASSHGTGDDQPQHF. The chain joins TRBV7-9 to TRBJ1-5, with 10 bases lining up with TRBD1. Germline CDR1 is SEHNR and CDR2 is FQNEAQ (reference sequence). V dropped 5 bases and J dropped 5; count of bases not matched to a gene: 6. This CDR3 has 15 residues.